These 10 T cell receptor beta chains were all obtained from the same sample, sequenced in a study of blood T cell repertoires in COVID-19. TCRdb's table, derived via immunoSEQ multiplex PCR, lists solely in-frame clones and lacks some. The table lists under 300,000 clones, about 80% of them singletons. The material sequenced was peripheral blood. The receptors stem from a woman aged 45 to 65 who had recovered from COVID-19.

The sample holds one count of this clone. The V and J genes are TRBV6-5 and TRBJ2-7, with 9 bases fitting TRBD1. Germline CDR1 and CDR2: MNHEY and SVGAGI. V dropped 5 bases and J dropped 7; count of bases not matched to a gene: 9. This CDR3 is 14 amino acids long. The CDR3 spells CASSTGTGPWEQYF. The CDR3 bases are TGTGCCAGCAGTACCGGGACAGGGCCCTGGGAGCAGTACTTC.

The genes are TRBV6-2 or TRBV6-3 and TRBJ2-7, with TRBD1 matching 9 bases. The CDR3 sequence is 13 residues long. Germline V gene data show CDR1 as MNHEY and CDR2 as SVGEGT. The J segment lost 4 bases and the V segment lost 5 bases, leaving 3 bases of the junction unmatched. The CDR3 DNA sequence: TGTGCCAGCAGTCTTGACAGGGGGTACGAGCAGTACTTC. It yields the protein CASSLDRGYEQYF.

CDR3 in DNA: TGTGCCAGCAGCCGGGGGGGACAGCTCTATGGCTACACCTTC. It encodes CASSRGGQLYGYTF. This chain connects TRBV28 to TRBJ1-2, with 7 bases aligning to TRBD1. This CDR3 has 14 residues. Per germline, CDR1 MDHEN and CDR2 SYDVKM. J gave up 4 bases and V 6 bases, and 8 bases lay outside the gene matches.

The chain joins TRBV30 to TRBJ2-7, with D possibly being TRBD2 (6 bases). Per germline, CDR1 GTSNPN and CDR2 SVGIG (reference sequence). The CDR3 extends over 13 amino acids. V lost 3 bases, J lost 0 bases, and 9 bases lay in between. CDR3 loop: CAWRRGISYEQYF. In DNA, the CDR3 is TGTGCCTGGAGGCGCGGGATCTCCTACGAGCAGTACTTC.

The rearrangement uses TRBV4-3 and TRBJ2-3, with D possibly TRBD2 on 5 matching bases. The V and J ends lost 4 bases and 0 bases respectively, with 20 bases between them. Germline CDR1 and CDR2: LGHNA and YSLEER. This CDR3 region has 18 residues. The CDR3 region is CASSPAGILAASTDTQYF. In nucleotides, the CDR3 is TGCGCCAGCAGCCCCGCTGGGATTCTAGCTGCTAGCACAGATACGCAGTATTTT.

V usage is TRBV2 and J usage is TRBJ1-1; 8 nucleotides match TRBD1. With 4 bases clipped from V and 8 bases from J, the junction kept 6 bases outside the gene matches. This CDR3 has 13 amino acids. CDR1 is SNHLY and CDR2 is FYNNEI in the germline V gene. In nucleotides, the CDR3 is TGTGCCAGCAGTGCCAGGGGGCCGGGGGAAGCTTTCTTT. Encoded protein: CASSARGPGEAFF.

The chain has TRBV23-1 and TRBJ2-7; D is perhaps TRBD1 (7 bases). TRBV23-1 counts as an open reading frame of uncertain function. This CDR3 has 16 amino acids. Trimming pared 3 bases from V and 2 bases from J, leaving 17 bases between. The CDR3 sequence is CASSHWGAGGTYEQYF. The CDR3 DNA reads TGCGCCAGCAGTCACTGGGGGGCAGGGGGAACCTACGAGCAGTACTTC.

This sequence joins TRBV14 and TRBJ2-7; TRBD2 matches at 9 bases. V dropped 4 bases and J dropped 2; count of bases not matched to a gene: 12. Per germline, CDR1 SGHDN and CDR2 FVKESK. The CDR3 totals 17 residues. The chain's CDR3 is CASSRGGFKRGAYEQYF. DNA of the CDR3: TGTGCCAGCAGCCGAGGCGGGTTTAAGCGGGGGGCCTACGAGCAGTACTTC. The full variable domain, in which reference TRBV14 and TRBJ2-7 provide the parts outside the CDR3, is EAGVTQFPSHSVIEKGQTVTLRCDPISGHDNLYWYRRVMGKEIKFLLHFVKESKQDESGMPNNRFLAERTGGTYSTLKVQPAELEDSGVYFCASSRGGFKRGAYEQYFGPGTRLTVT.

The chain carries TRBV27 and TRBJ2-3, with TRBD1 identical over 8 bases. Germline V CDR1 and CDR2: MNHEY, SMNVEV (reference sequence). Germline trimming cut 5 bases from V and 2 bases from J; bases unmatched to any gene: 9. The CDR3 extends over 16 amino acids. As DNA, the CDR3 is TGTGCCAGCAGTCCAAACAGGGGGACATACACAGATACGCAGTATTTT. Residues: CASSPNRGTYTDTQYF.

CDR3 in amino acids: CASSLGGRSAGGSTDTQYF. The CDR3 DNA reads TGTGCCAGCAGCTTGGGGGGGAGGTCCGCGGGAGGGTCCACAGATACGCAGTATTTT. The chain carries TRBV5-4 and TRBJ2-3; TRBD2 agrees at 9 bases. Germline trimming cut 0 bases from V and 2 bases from J; bases unmatched to any gene: 13. Per germline, CDR1 SGHNT and CDR2 YYREEE (reference sequence). The CDR3 runs 19 residues.